Each of the 30 T cell receptor beta chains below was sequenced from the same sample in a study of early T cells in non-severe SARS-CoV-2 infection. Using its own MiXCR run on the 5' RACE reads, TCRdb lists one record per CDR3 protein. The table records 25,000 to 30,000 distinct CDR3 sequences, roughly 6% of them present only once. The sequencing input was whole blood. These receptors all stem from an adult who was a healthcare worker with PCR-confirmed SARS-CoV-2 infection or an uninfected control (not recorded which).

The V gene is TRBV4-2, the J gene TRBJ2-5, with D tentatively TRBD1 (6 bases). In germline, CDR1 is LGHNA, CDR2 YNFKEQ. This CDR3 is built from 15 residues. The ends were cut back, 2 bases at V and 2 bases at J, with 12 bases in the middle. CDR3 sequence: CASSQILQGQETQYF. In DNA, the CDR3 is TGTGCCAGCAGCCAAATCTTGCAGGGGCAAGAGACCCAGTACTTC.

There are a few counts of this clonotype. The chain carries TRBV10-3 and TRBJ2-3; D unclear. This CDR3 is built from 14 residues. Germline assignment: CDR1 ENHRY and CDR2 SYGVKD. The V gene lost 2 bases and the J gene lost 4 bases, with 10 bases spanning the gap. This CDR3 reads CAISEAMPPDTQYF. CDR3 nucleotides: TGTGCCATCAGTGAGGCGATGCCCCCAGATACGCAGTATTTT.

This clonotype was seen many times. J is TRBJ1-6 and V is TRBV7-3; 7 bases agree with TRBD1. V lost 4 bases and J lost 5; bases outside the gene matches: 5. CDR1 and CDR2 (germline): SGHTA, FQGTGA. The CDR3 is 15 residues long. CDR3 protein: CASSSQGMDNSPLHF. The CDR3 DNA reads TGTGCCAGCAGCTCACAGGGGATGGATAATTCACCCCTCCACTTT.

This chain joins TRBV20-1 and TRBJ1-6, with D perhaps TRBD1 (6 bases). V was cut by 0 bases and J by 5 bases, with 14 bases left in between. CDR1 is DFQATT, CDR2 SNEGSKA, per germline (reference sequence). The CDR3 runs to 16 residues. For the CDR3, the DNA is TGCAGTGCTAGAGATGGGGGGGGACACCATAATTCACCCCTCCACTTT. It is translated as CSARDGGGHHNSPLHF.

This chain connects TRBV29-1 to TRBJ2-7; D is ambiguous. The CDR3 runs to 13 residues. Germline assignment: CDR1 SQVTM and CDR2 ANQGSEA. The V gene lost 0 bases and the J gene lost 0 bases, with 6 bases spanning the gap. CDR3 DNA sequence: TGCAGCGTTGAAGATTTTAACTCCTACGAGCAGTACTTC. This sequence encodes CSVEDFNSYEQYF.

This clonotype was picked up many times. V is TRBV9 and J is TRBJ2-2; D call uncertain. This CDR3 region has 13 residues. The V gene lost 2 bases and the J gene lost 3 bases, with 5 bases spanning the gap. CDR1 is SGDLS and CDR2 is YYNGEE in the germline V gene. The chain's CDR3 is CASSVGHTGELFF. The CDR3, as DNA: TGTGCCAGCAGCGTCGGGCACACCGGGGAGCTGTTTTTT.

This clonotype was counted only a few times. The rearrangement joins TRBV12-3 or TRBV12-4 to TRBJ1-2; possibly TRBD1 for D (5 bases). The CDR3 has 16 residues. Between the trimmed V and J ends, which lost 6 bases and 7 bases, there was a span of 24 bases. The CDR3 bases are TGTGCCAGCAGGACCGCGGCAGGGACTTTAGGGAGTGGCTACACCTTC. It encodes CASRTAAGTLGSGYTF.

This clonotype was picked up many times. The CDR3: CASSRIPNSGGVNEQFF. For the CDR3, the DNA is TGTGCCAGCAGCCGGATACCTAATTCCGGGGGGGTTAATGAGCAGTTCTTC. The chain uses TRBV7-9 and TRBJ2-1; 8 bases fit TRBD2. The J segment lost 7 bases and the V segment lost 5 bases, leaving 16 bases of the junction unmatched. Germline CDR1 reads SEHNR; CDR2 reads FQNEAQ (reference sequence). This CDR3 is built from 17 residues.

This clonotype was counted only a few times. A much more abundant neighbour one base away suggests this may be a read error. The chain carries TRBV5-8 and TRBJ2-7; a possible D gene is TRBD2 (5 bases). V was clipped by 5 bases and J by 3 bases, with 15 bases between them. The germline V gene encodes CDR1 SGHTS and CDR2 YDEGEE. This CDR3 spans 14 amino acids. The CDR3: CASRLREPLYEQYF. CDR3 DNA sequence: TGTGCCAGCAGATTGAGGGAACCCCTCTACGAGCAGTACTTC. The variable domain in full, with the rest retrieved from reference TRBV5-8 and TRBJ2-7, is EAGVTQSPTHLIKTRGQQATLRCSPISGHTSVYWYQQALGLGLQFLLWYDEGEERNRGNFPPRFSGRQFPNYSSELNVNALELEDSALYLCASRLREPLYEQYFGPGTRLTVT.

This clonotype was seen a few times. The J gene is TRBJ1-6, the V gene TRBV2; D is uncertain. This CDR3 has 13 amino acids. V lost 3 bases to trimming and J lost 9 bases, with 9 bases between them. The germline CDR1 and CDR2 sequences are SNHLY and FYNNEI. In nucleotides, the CDR3 is TGTGCCAGCAGTGAGGAGGTCATTTCACCCCTCCACTTT. Encoded protein: CASSEEVISPLHF.

The chain uses TRBV2 and TRBJ2-3, with TRBD1 as a possible D gene (7 bases). This CDR3 is 14 amino acids long. Germline lookup yields CDR1 SNHLY and CDR2 FYNNEI. The V gene lost 2 bases and the J gene lost 6 bases, with 12 bases spanning the gap. This CDR3 reads CASSEQGGWDTQYF. CDR3 sequence (DNA): TGTGCCAGCAGTGAACAGGGGGGATGGGATACGCAGTATTTT. The entire variable domain, with the rest obtained from reference TRBV2 and TRBJ2-3, is as follows: EPEVTQTPSHQVTQMGQEVILRCVPISNHLYFYWYRQILGQKVEFLVSFYNNEISEKSEIFDDQFSVERPDGSNFTLKIRSTKLEDSAMYFCASSEQGGWDTQYFGPGTRLTVL.

This clonotype turned up a few times. This sequence joins TRBV6-5 and TRBJ1-2; D unresolved. The V end was cut by 2 bases, the J end by 2 bases, with 12 bases between. The length of the CDR3 is 15 residues. Germline CDR1 and CDR2: MNHEY and SVGAGI. CDR3 protein: CASSYDGAANYGYTF. CDR3 nucleotide sequence: TGTGCCAGCAGTTACGATGGAGCAGCCAACTATGGCTACACCTTC.

This clonotype was recorded a few times. This sequence joins TRBV10-3 and TRBJ2-7; 7 nucleotides line up with TRBD2. The CDR3 covers 13 residues. V lost 6 bases to trimming and J lost 7 bases; unmatched junction nucleotides: 9. CDR1 is ENHRY and CDR2 is SYGVKD in the germline V gene. This CDR3 reads CAISDREEEEQYF. The CDR3 DNA follows: TGTGCCATCAGCGACCGGGAGGAGGAGGAGCAGTACTTC.

This clonotype has ten or more counts. V is TRBV6-2 or TRBV6-3 and J is TRBJ1-2; unclear D gene. The CDR3 extends over 14 amino acids. V lost 6 bases and J lost 0, with 11 bases in between. CDR1 is MNHEY, CDR2 SVGEGT, per germline. The CDR3 reads CASREVRANYGYTF. In DNA form, the CDR3 reads TGTGCCAGCAGAGAAGTTCGAGCTAACTATGGCTACACCTTC.

This clonotype was observed at least ten times. The chain recombines TRBV20-1 with TRBJ2-3; 11 bases match TRBD2. This CDR3 contains 15 residues. V shed 3 bases and J 6 bases; nucleotides not matched to a gene: 8. The V gene's germline CDR1 is DFQATT and CDR2 SNEGSKA (reference sequence). CDR3 DNA: TGCAGTGCTAGGCCGACTAGCGGGACGTGGGATACGCAGTATTTT. It yields the protein CSARPTSGTWDTQYF.

This clonotype was seen ten or more times. CDR3 sequence reads: CSAATGGRDEKLFF. The CDR3 DNA is TGCAGTGCTGCAACAGGGGGCAGGGATGAAAAACTGTTTTTT. The chain is built from TRBV20-1 and TRBJ1-4; 9 nucleotides align to TRBD1. V lost 5 bases to trimming and J lost 6 bases; unmatched junction nucleotides: 7. Germline V gene lookup returns CDR1 DFQATT and CDR2 SNEGSKA (reference sequence). The CDR3 sequence is 14 residues long.

The table lists this clonotype with many counts. J is TRBJ2-3 and V is TRBV11-2, with 12 positions matching TRBD2. From germline, CDR1 is SGHAT and CDR2 FQNNGV. Trimming took 5 bases from V and 1 from J; bases not matched to a gene: 10. This CDR3 comprises 18 residues. The CDR3 reads CASSPSSGGASGTDTQYF. The DNA for the CDR3 is TGTGCCAGCAGCCCGTCTAGCGGGGGGGCGTCTGGCACAGATACGCAGTATTTT.

This clonotype was detected a few times. V gene TRBV19 combines with J gene TRBJ2-5, with 9 positions matching TRBD1. Unmatched junction bases numbered 6, after V lost 5 bases and J lost 2 bases. CDR3 length equals 15 residues. Germline V gene sequence: CDR1 LNHDA, CDR2 SQIVND (reference sequence). The CDR3 sequence is CASSPGQGRQETQYF. The CDR3 nucleotides are TGTGCCAGTAGTCCGGGACAGGGTCGACAAGAGACCCAGTACTTC.

This clonotype was observed a handful of times. The genes are TRBV20-1 and TRBJ2-3; the match to TRBD2 covers 9 bases. The germline V gene has CDR1 DFQATT and CDR2 SNEGSKA (reference sequence). The CDR3 has 14 residues. V lost 7 bases to trimming and J lost 4 bases; unmatched junction nucleotides: 9. The CDR3 region has the DNA TGCAGTGGCGGGAGGACTAGCGCGGCAGATACGCAGTATTTT. Amino acids: CSGGRTSAADTQYF.

The J gene is TRBJ2-3, the V gene TRBV7-2; 11 bases are shared with TRBD1. With V trimmed by 4 bases and J by 6 bases, 9 bases remained unmatched. This CDR3 has 16 amino acids. Germline V gives CDR1 SGHTA, CDR2 FQGNSA. The CDR3 nucleotides are TGTGCCAGCAGCTCCTACGGGACAGGGGGATTTGATACGCAGTATTTT. It is translated as CASSSYGTGGFDTQYF.

This clonotype was seen only a few times. The chain joins TRBV27 to TRBJ2-5; a weak D match, TRBD1 (6 bases). Germline loops: CDR1 MNHEY, CDR2 SMNVEV (reference sequence). The CDR3 has 15 residues. Deletions cut 6 bases from V and 1 base from J, with 15 bases between. The CDR3 region has the DNA TGTGCCAGCAGACTGGGACAACAGTCCCAAGAGACCCAGTACTTC. As protein: CASRLGQQSQETQYF.

This clonotype was recorded at least ten times. The chain employs TRBV13 and TRBJ2-1; D perhaps matches TRBD2 (6 bases). Germline CDR1 PRHDT, CDR2 FYEKMQ (reference sequence). The CDR3 has 18 residues. V lost 5 bases to trimming and J lost 2 bases, with 22 bases between them. Here the CDR3 reads CASSLSLSGKRPYNEQFF. Written as DNA, the CDR3 is TGTGCCAGCAGCCTCTCACTTAGCGGAAAACGTCCCTACAATGAGCAGTTCTTC.

At least ten counts were recorded for this clonotype. V usage is TRBV4-3 and J usage is TRBJ2-1; 8 bases align to TRBD2. The trim removed 3 bases at V and 3 bases at J, leaving 13 bases unmatched. The CDR3 runs 18 residues. In germline, CDR1 is LGHNA, CDR2 YSLEER. The chain's CDR3 is CASSQQLSGGPLYNEQFF. The CDR3 DNA follows: TGCGCCAGCAGCCAGCAACTCAGCGGGGGCCCCCTCTACAATGAGCAGTTCTTC.

This clonotype was seen at least ten times. The V call is TRBV7-8, the J call TRBJ2-3; 8 bases agree with TRBD1. The junction had 2 bases not matched to a gene; V was cut back by 3 bases and J by 9 bases. Germline V gives CDR1 SGHVS, CDR2 FQNEAQ. The CDR3 spans 12 residues. CDR3: CASSLGQATQYF. DNA of the CDR3: TGTGCCAGCAGCTTGGGACAGGCCACGCAGTATTTT.

In its sample, this clonotype was seen many times. J is TRBJ2-7 and V is TRBV20-1; 11 bases are a match to TRBD2. This CDR3 has 21 residues. CDR1 and CDR2 (germline): DFQATT, SNEGSKA (reference sequence). V was clipped by 0 bases and J by 1 base; unmatched bases: 20. The CDR3 DNA reads TGCAGTGCTAGAGAGCTCAATTCGGGACTAGCGGAAAGAAGGTATTCCTACGAGCAGTACTTC. The encoded protein is CSARELNSGLAERRYSYEQYF.

This clonotype showed up many times. This chain uses TRBV7-2 with TRBJ2-7; TRBD1 matches at 10 bases. Germline assignment: CDR1 SGHTA and CDR2 FQGNSA. The CDR3 spans 15 residues. V trimming: 5 bases; J trimming: 6 bases; junction bases outside the gene matches: 10. CDR3 sequence (DNA): TGTGCCAGCAGCCCTAGGGGACAGGGGATGGGCGAGCAGTACTTC. Protein: CASSPRGQGMGEQYF.

The sample holds many counts of this clonotype. The chain links TRBV10-3 to TRBJ2-1; D is unclear. The CDR3 spans 12 residues. The germline V and J ends were trimmed by 7 bases and 5 bases, with 9 bases remaining between them. The germline V gene has CDR1 ENHRY and CDR2 SYGVKD. CDR3 loop: CAITGTDNEQFF. As DNA, the CDR3 is TGTGCCATCACAGGAACGGACAATGAGCAGTTCTTC.

This clonotype was observed at least ten times. The CDR3 is CASVAGGLHTEAFF. The CDR3 DNA sequence: TGTGCCAGCGTCGCAGGGGGGCTCCACACTGAAGCTTTCTTT. V gene TRBV2 combines with J gene TRBJ1-1; TRBD1 aligns across 7 bases. Unmatched junction bases numbered 9, after V lost 8 bases and J lost 3 bases. This CDR3 spans 14 amino acids. The germline gives CDR1 SNHLY, CDR2 FYNNEI.

Many counts were recorded for this clonotype. The chain links TRBV11-1 to TRBJ2-1; the match to TRBD2 covers 7 bases. The CDR3 runs to 16 residues. Germline loops: CDR1 SGHAT, CDR2 FQDESV (reference sequence). V lost 3 bases to trimming and J lost 0 bases; unmatched junction nucleotides: 5. This CDR3 is CASSLGGGLSYNEQFF. The CDR3 DNA follows: TGTGCCAGCAGCTTGGGCGGGGGACTCTCCTACAATGAGCAGTTCTTC.

This clonotype was observed at least ten times. This rearrangement joins TRBV6-1 to TRBJ2-1; D gene unclear. The CDR3 covers 11 residues. Germline lookup yields CDR1 MNHNS and CDR2 SASEGT. Trimming cost V 3 bases and J 7 bases, with 4 bases left between them. The CDR3 region has the DNA TGTGCCAGCAGTGATGGGAATGAGCAGTTCTTC. It translates to CASSDGNEQFF.